This T cell receptor (beta chain) is drawn from a study of T-cell reconstitution after alpha-beta-depleted transplantation in children. TCRbeta library preparation incorporated unique molecular identifiers. TCRdb recomputed calls from the PCR reads with MiXCR, one row per CDR3 protein. Of around 94,000 distinct CDR3 sequences in the sample, approximately 8% were seen once. Findings and limits, study-wide: Where some patients showed high TCRbeta diversity at day 60, it came from recipient T cells and thymic progenitors that had survived. Fresh T-cell production supplied most of the T-cell counts and diversity seen one year after transplant. There were reportedly several hundred expanded graft clones from which alpha-beta T cells came about two months after transplant.

This clonotype was seen ten or more times. Its antigen is currently unknown. This sequence was found in a boy younger than 10 with acute lymphoblastic leukemia, due to receive a stem cell transplant. The source was PBMCs, collected before TCRalphabeta/CD19-depleted stem cell transplant.

CDR3 bases: TGCGCCAGCAGCTCCCAGGTCGGGGGGGGCCCTGATACGCAGTATTTT. It is translated as CASSSQVGGGPDTQYF. The chain uses TRBV5-1 and TRBJ2-3, with 8 positions matching TRBD2. The CDR3 is 16 amino acids. With V trimmed by 3 bases and J by 6 bases, 12 bases remained unmatched. The V gene's germline CDR1 is SGHRS and CDR2 YFSETQ.